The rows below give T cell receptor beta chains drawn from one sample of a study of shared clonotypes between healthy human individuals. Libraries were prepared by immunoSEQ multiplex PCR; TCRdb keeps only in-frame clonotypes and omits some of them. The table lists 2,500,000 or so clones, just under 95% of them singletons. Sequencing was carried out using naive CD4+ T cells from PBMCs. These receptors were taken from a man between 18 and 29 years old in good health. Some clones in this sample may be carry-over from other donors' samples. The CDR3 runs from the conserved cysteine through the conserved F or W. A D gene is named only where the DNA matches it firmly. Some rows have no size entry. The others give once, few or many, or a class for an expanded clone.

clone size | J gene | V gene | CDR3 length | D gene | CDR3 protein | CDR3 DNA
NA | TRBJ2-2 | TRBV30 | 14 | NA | CAWSVNHLTGELFF | TGTGCCTGGAGTGTTAATCACCTTACCGGGGAGCTGTTTTTT
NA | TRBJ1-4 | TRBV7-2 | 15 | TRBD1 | CASSLDGTGSEKLFF | TGTGCCAGCAGCTTAGACGGGACAGGGAGTGAAAAACTGTTTTTT
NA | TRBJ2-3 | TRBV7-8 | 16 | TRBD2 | CASSLARLAGTDTQYF | TGTGCCAGCAGCTTAGCGCGTCTAGCGGGCACAGATACGCAGTATTTT
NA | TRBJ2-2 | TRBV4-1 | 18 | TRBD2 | CASSQQTSGSSWTGELFF | TGCGCCAGCAGCCAACAAACTAGCGGGAGTTCTTGGACCGGGGAGCTGTTTTTT
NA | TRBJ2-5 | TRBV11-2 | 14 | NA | CASKDSWTKETQYF | TGTGCCAGCAAGGACTCCTGGACCAAAGAGACCCAGTACTTC
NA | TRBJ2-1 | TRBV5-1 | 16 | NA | CASSFGMTGSYNEQFF | TGCGCCAGCAGCTTCGGGATGACAGGCTCCTACAATGAGCAGTTCTTC
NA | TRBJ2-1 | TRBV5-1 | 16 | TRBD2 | CASSSLFPSGPNEQFF | TGCGCCAGCAGCTCTTTATTTCCTAGCGGACCTAATGAGCAGTTCTTC
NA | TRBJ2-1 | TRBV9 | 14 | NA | CASSVVGLNNEQFF | TGTGCCAGCAGCGTAGTAGGTCTCAACAATGAGCAGTTCTTC
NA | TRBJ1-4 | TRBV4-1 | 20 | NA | CASSPGEGHLTAPTNEKLFF | TGCGCCAGCAGCCCAGGTGAGGGACATCTGACGGCCCCAACTAATGAAAAACTGTTTTTT
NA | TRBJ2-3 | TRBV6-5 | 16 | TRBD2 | CASSYRGLAGSDTQYF | TGTGCCAGCAGTTACCGCGGCCTAGCGGGATCAGATACGCAGTATTTT
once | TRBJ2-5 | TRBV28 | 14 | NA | CASSPNWGLETQYF | TGTGCCAGCAGTCCCAATTGGGGGCTAGAGACCCAGTACTTC
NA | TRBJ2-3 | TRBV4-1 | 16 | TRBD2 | CASSQLAGRSTDTQYF | TGCGCCAGCAGCCAACTAGCGGGGAGGAGCACAGATACGCAGTATTTT
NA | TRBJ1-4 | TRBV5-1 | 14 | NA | CASSSVGANEKLFF | TGCGCCAGCAGCTCCGTGGGGGCAAATGAAAAACTGTTTTTT
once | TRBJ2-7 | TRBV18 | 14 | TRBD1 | CASSPRQGAVEQYF | TGTGCCAGCTCACCAAGACAGGGGGCGGTCGAGCAGTACTTC
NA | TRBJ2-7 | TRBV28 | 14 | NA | CASRLRGLPYEQYF | TGTGCCAGCAGGCTCCGCGGGCTCCCCTACGAGCAGTACTTC
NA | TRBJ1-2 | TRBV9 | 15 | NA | CASSVRDTLGYGYTF | TGTGCCAGCAGCGTTCGGGACACCCTCGGGTATGGCTACACCTTC
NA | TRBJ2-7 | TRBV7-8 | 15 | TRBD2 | CASSPQLAGDYEQYF | TGTGCCAGCAGCCCTCAACTAGCGGGAGACTACGAGCAGTACTTC
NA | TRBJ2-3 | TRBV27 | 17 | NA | CASSLRRDSDNPDTQYF | TGTGCCAGCAGTTTACGCCGGGACTCCGATAATCCCGATACGCAGTATTTT
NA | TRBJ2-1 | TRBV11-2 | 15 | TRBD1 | CASSTRQGFYNEQFF | TGTGCCAGCAGCACCCGACAGGGGTTCTACAATGAGCAGTTCTTC
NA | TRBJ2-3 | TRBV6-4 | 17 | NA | CASAVILRGKQADTQYF | TGTGCCAGCGCGGTCATCTTGAGGGGGAAACAGGCAGATACGCAGTATTTT
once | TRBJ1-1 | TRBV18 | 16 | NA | CASSPQAHRVFSEAFF | TGTGCCAGCTCACCACAGGCCCATCGGGTTTTCTCTGAAGCTTTCTTT
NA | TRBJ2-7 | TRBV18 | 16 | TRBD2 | CASSPSVGLAVYEQYF | TGTGCCAGCTCACCGAGCGTTGGGCTAGCGGTCTACGAGCAGTACTTC
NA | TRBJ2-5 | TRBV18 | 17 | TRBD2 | CASSPSAGGLIGETQYF | TGTGCCAGCTCACCATCTGCGGGAGGTCTAATTGGAGAGACCCAGTACTTC
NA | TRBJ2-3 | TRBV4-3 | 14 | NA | CASSPRWVADTQYF | TGCGCCAGCAGCCCTCGGTGGGTGGCAGATACGCAGTATTTT
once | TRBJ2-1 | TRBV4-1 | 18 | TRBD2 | CASSQPTGGTQNNNEQFF | TGCGCCAGCAGCCAACCGACCGGGGGGACTCAAAACAACAATGAGCAGTTCTTC
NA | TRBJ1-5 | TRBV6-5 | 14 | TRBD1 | CASSQGGWNQPQHF | TGTGCCAGCAGCCAGGGGGGTTGGAATCAGCCCCAGCATTTT